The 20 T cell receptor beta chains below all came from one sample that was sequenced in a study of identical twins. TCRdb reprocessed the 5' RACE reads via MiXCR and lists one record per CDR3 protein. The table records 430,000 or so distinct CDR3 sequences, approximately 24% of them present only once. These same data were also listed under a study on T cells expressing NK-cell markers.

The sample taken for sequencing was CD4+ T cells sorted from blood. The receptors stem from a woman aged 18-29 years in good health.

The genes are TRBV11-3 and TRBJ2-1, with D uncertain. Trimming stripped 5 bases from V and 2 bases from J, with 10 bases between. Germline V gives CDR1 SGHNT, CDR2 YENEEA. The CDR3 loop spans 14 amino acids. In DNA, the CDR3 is TGTGCCAGCAGCCCCCCTCTCGCCTACAATGAGCAGTTCTTC. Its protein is CASSPPLAYNEQFF.

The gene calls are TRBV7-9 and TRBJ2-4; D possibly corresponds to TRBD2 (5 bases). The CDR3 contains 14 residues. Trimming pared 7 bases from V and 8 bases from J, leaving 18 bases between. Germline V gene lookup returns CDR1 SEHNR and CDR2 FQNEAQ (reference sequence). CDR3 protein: CASTQASIEDIQYF. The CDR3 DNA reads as TGTGCCAGCACCCAGGCTAGCATTGAGGACATTCAGTACTTC.

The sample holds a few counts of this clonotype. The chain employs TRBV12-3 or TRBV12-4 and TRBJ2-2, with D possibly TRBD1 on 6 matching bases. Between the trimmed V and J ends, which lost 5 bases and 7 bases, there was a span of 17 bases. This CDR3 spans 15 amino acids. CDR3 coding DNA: TGTGCCAGCAGTCCCTCTGCAGGGGTAGACGGGGAGCTGTTTTTT. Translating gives CASSPSAGVDGELFF.

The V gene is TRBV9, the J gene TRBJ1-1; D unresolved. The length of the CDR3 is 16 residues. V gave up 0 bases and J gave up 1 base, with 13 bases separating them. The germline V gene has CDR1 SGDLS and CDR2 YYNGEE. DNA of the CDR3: TGTGCCAGCAGCGTAGCTTCGGCAGCACGGAACACTGAAGCTTTCTTT. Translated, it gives CASSVASAARNTEAFF. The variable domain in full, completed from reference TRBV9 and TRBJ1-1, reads DSGVTQTPKHLITATGQRVTLRCSPRSGDLSVYWYQQSLDQGLQFLIQYYNGEERAKGNILERFSAQQFPDLHSELNLSSLELGDSALYFCASSVASAARNTEAFFGQGTRLTVV.

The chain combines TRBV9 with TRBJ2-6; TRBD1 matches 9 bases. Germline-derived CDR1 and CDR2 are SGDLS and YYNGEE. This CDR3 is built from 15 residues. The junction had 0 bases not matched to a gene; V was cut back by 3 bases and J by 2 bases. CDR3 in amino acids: CASSGQGAGANVLTF. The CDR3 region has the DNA TGTGCCAGCAGCGGACAGGGGGCTGGGGCCAACGTCCTGACTTTC.

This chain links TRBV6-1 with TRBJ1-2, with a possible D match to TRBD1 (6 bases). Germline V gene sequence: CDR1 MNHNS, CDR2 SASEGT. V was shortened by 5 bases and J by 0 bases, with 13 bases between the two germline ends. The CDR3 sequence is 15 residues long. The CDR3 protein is CASSPDRSPNYGYTF. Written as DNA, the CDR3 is TGTGCCAGCAGTCCCGACAGGAGCCCTAACTATGGCTACACCTTC.

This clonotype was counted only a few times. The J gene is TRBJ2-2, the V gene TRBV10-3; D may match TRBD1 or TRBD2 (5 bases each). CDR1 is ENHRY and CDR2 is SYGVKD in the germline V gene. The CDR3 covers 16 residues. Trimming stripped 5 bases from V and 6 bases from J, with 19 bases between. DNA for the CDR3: TGTGCCATCAGTACTCAATCCGGGACCTCTCCCGGGGAGCTGTTTTTT. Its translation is CAISTQSGTSPGELFF.

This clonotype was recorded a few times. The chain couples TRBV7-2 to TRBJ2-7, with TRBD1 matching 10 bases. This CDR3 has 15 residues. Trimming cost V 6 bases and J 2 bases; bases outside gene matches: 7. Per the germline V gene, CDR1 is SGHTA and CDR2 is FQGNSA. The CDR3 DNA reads TGTGCCAGCAGGTTTACGGGGACAGGGGCCTACGAGCAGTACTTC. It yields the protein CASRFTGTGAYEQYF.

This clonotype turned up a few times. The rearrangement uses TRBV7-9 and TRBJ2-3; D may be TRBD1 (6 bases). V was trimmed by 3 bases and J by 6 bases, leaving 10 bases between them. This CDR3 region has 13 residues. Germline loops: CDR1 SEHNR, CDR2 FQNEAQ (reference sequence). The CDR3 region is CASSFDRRDTQYF. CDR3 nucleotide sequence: TGTGCCAGCAGCTTTGACAGGCGGGATACGCAGTATTTT.

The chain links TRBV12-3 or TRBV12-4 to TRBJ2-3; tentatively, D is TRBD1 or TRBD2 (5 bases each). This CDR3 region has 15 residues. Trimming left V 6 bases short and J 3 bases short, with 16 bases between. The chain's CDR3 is CASSRGPRGTDTQYF. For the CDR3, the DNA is TGTGCCAGCAGCCGGGGACCCAGAGGGACAGATACGCAGTATTTT.

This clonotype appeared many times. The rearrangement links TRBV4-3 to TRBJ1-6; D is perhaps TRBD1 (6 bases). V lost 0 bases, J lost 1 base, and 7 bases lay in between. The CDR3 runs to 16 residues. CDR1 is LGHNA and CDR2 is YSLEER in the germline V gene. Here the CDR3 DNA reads TGCGCCAGCAGCCAAGAACAGGGATCCTATAATTCACCCCTCCACTTT. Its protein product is CASSQEQGSYNSPLHF.

CDR3 loop: CASKGRESSYEQYF. The CDR3 DNA follows: TGCGCCAGTAAGGGCAGGGAATCCTCCTACGAGCAGTACTTC. The V and J genes are TRBV5-1 and TRBJ2-7, with a tentative D call TRBD1 (5 bases). The CDR3 is 14 residues long. V lost 8 bases and J lost 0, with 15 bases in between. Germline V lookup: CDR1 SGHRS, CDR2 YFSETQ.

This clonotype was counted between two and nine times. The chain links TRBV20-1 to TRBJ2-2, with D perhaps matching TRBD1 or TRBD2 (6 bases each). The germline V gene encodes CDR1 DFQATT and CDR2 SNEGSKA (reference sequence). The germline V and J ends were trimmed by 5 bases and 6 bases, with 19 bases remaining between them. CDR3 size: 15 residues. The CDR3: CSAPAGHMGSGELFF. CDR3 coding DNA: TGCAGTGCTCCGGCGGGACATATGGGGTCCGGGGAGCTGTTTTTT.

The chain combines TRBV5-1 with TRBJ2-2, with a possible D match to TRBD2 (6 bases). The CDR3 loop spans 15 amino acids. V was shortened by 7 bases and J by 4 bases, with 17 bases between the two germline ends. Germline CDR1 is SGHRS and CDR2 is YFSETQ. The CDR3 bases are TGCGCCAGCTCCGAAAGCGGGCCGATCACCGGGGAGCTGTTTTTT. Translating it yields CASSESGPITGELFF.

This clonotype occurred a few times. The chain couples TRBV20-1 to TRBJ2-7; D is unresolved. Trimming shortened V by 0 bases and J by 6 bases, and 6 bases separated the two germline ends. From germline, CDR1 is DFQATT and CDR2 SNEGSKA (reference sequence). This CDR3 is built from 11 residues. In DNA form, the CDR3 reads TGCAGTGCTAGAGATCTGGTCGAGCAGTACTTC. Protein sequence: CSARDLVEQYF.

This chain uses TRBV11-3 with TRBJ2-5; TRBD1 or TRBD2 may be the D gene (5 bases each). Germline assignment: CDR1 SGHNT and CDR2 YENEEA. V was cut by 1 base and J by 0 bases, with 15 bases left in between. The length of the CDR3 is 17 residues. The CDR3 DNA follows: TGTGCCAGCAGCTTAGCGGGACGACCCAGGTACCAAGAGACCCAGTACTTC. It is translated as CASSLAGRPRYQETQYF.

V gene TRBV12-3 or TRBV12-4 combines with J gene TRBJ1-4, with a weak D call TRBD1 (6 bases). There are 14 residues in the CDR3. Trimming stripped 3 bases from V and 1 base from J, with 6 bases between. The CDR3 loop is CASSLDRTNEKLFF. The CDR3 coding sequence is TGTGCCAGCAGTTTGGACAGAACTAATGAAAAACTGTTTTTT.

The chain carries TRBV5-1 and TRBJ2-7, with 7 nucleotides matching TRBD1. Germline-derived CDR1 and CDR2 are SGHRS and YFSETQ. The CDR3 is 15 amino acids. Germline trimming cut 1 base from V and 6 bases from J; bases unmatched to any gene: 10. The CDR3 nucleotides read TGCGCCAGCAGCTTGTACGACAGGGTTAAGGCCGAGCAGTACTTC. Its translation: CASSLYDRVKAEQYF.

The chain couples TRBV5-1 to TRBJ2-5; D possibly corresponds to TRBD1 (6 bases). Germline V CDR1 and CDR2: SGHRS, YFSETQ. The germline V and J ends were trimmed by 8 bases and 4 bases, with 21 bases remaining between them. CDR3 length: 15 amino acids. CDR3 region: CASRTGTPGLETQYF. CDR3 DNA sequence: TGCGCCAGTCGGACCGGGACACCCGGACTAGAGACCCAGTACTTC.

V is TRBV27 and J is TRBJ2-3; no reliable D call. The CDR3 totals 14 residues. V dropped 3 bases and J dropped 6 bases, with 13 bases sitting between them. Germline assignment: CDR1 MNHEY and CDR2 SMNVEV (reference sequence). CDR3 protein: CASSFQRVSDTQYF. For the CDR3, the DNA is TGTGCCAGCAGTTTTCAAAGGGTCTCTGATACGCAGTATTTT.